This entry lists 5 T cell receptor beta chains sequenced from one sample in a study of neurological immune-mediated disorders. Time point specified: technical triplicate 3. TCRdb independently ran MiXCR on the 5' RACE reads; one entry per CDR3 protein. The data hold about 44,000 distinct CDR3 sequences, with 20% to 25% observed a single time. Material for sequencing was PBMCs. The receptors were gathered from a man aged 55 to 70 with HTLV-1-associated myelopathy (HAM/TSP).

This clonotype occurred many times. The chain is built from TRBV5-1 and TRBJ2-5, with TRBD1 identical over 7 bases. V lost 4 bases and J lost 0; bases outside the gene matches: 15. This CDR3 comprises 18 residues. Germline V gene lookup returns CDR1 SGHRS and CDR2 YFSETQ. The CDR3 DNA follows: TGCGCCAGCAGCGTGGGACAGATGTTTCGTAGAAACCAAGAGACCCAGTACTTC. Its translation is CASSVGQMFRRNQETQYF.

The sample holds many counts of this clonotype. The rearrangement uses TRBV9 and TRBJ2-2, with TRBD2 identical over 7 bases. Trimming took 0 bases from V and 7 from J; bases not matched to a gene: 6. Germline V gives CDR1 SGDLS, CDR2 YYNGEE. This CDR3 region has 15 residues. CDR3 nucleotides: TGTGCCAGCAGCGTAGAGGTCAGGGAGGGCGGGGAGCTGTTTTTT. Protein: CASSVEVREGGELFF. Drawing the rest from reference TRBV9 and TRBJ2-2, the complete variable domain is DSGVTQTPKHLITATGQRVTLRCSPRSGDLSVYWYQQSLDQGLQFLIQYYNGEERAKGNILERFSAQQFPDLHSELNLSSLELGDSALYFCASSVEVREGGELFFGEGSRLTVL.

V is TRBV29-1 and J is TRBJ2-7; 8 nucleotides match TRBD2. Germline-derived CDR1 and CDR2 are SQVTM and ANQGSEA. The junction had 9 bases not matched to a gene; V was cut back by 6 bases and J by 2 bases. The CDR3 covers 14 residues. CDR3 region: CSVSRGLGAYEQYF. The CDR3 coding sequence is TGCAGCGTGTCACGGGGACTAGGGGCCTACGAGCAGTACTTC.

At least ten counts were recorded for this clonotype. The J gene is TRBJ2-1, the V gene TRBV12-3 or TRBV12-4; 8 nucleotides agree with TRBD2. The CDR3 has 17 residues. After removal of 6 bases from V and 9 bases from J, the junction contained 19 bases not matched to a gene. The CDR3 is CASRSGQGTRDLPEQFF. The CDR3 nucleotides read TGTGCCAGCAGGTCGGGTCAAGGGACTAGGGACTTGCCTGAGCAGTTCTTC.

This clonotype was seen a single time. CDR3 residues: CASSALRRRSNQPQHF. In DNA form, the CDR3 reads TGTGCCAGCAGCGCCTTGAGGCGGAGAAGCAATCAGCCCCAGCATTTT. The V call is TRBV2, the J call TRBJ1-5, with D unclear. CDR1 is SNHLY, CDR2 FYNNEI, per germline. The length of the CDR3 is 16 residues. With 6 bases removed from V and 1 base from J, the gap between germline ends came to 16 bases.